This TCR beta chain was sequenced in a study of T cell responses to AZD1222 COVID-19 vaccine. Worth noting for this clone: Its antigen remains unknown.

The method was immunoSEQ multiplex PCR; TCRdb's version includes in-frame clones alone and lacks a portion of them. The sample has some 110,000 clones; just under 95% are singletons. V dropped 0 bases and J dropped 3 bases, with 3 bases sitting between them. The CDR3 runs to 13 residues. CDR1 is LGHDT, CDR2 YNNKEL, per germline (reference sequence). Points from the study as a whole: Clonal diversity was possibly underestimated; the donors were predominantly white British and more often female. Researchers report vaccine-associated CD4 TCRs spanning spike, with dominance at 160-218 and 743-854. Receipt of two AZD1222 doses was followed by a rise in Spike-specific TCR breadth and depth.

Here the sequenced sample was peripheral blood, taken on day 0 of AZD1222 vaccination. The chain carries TRBV3-1 (or the pseudogene TRBV3-2) and TRBJ1-5; D remains unclear. This clonotype was obtained from an adult in good health. This CDR3 reads CASSQDPNQPQHF. DNA of the CDR3: TGTGCCAGCAGCCAAGATCCCAATCAGCCCCAGCATTTT.